The present T cell receptor beta chain was sequenced within a study of blood T cell repertoires in COVID-19. Using immunoSEQ multiplex PCR, the repertoire was profiled, and TCRdb retains in-frame clones only, with some absent. Of 140,000 or so clones in the sample, around four fifths are singletons; the top ten hold 6.2%. Participant age was roughly 18 to 89 years, and participants resided in fewer than 30 US areas. V lost 6 bases, J lost 2 bases, and 6 bases stayed unmatched. CDR1 is LNHDA, CDR2 SQIVND, per germline (reference sequence). The CDR3 runs to 15 residues. The rearrangement joins TRBV19 to TRBJ2-2; 7 bases fit TRBD1. This TCR was recovered from a woman between 35 and 50 years old who had recovered from COVID-19. Sequenced sample: PBMCs or T cells enriched from blood (not recorded which). The CDR3 nucleotides read TGTGCCAGTAGCGGGACAGACCTAAACACCGGGGAGCTGTTTTTT. Translated: CASSGTDLNTGELFF.